These 14 T cell receptor beta chains were all obtained from the same sample, sequenced in a study of CD8+ T cells in alopecia areata. The authors extracted RNA and reverse transcribed it into cDNA as the sequencing template. TCRdb's table, derived via immunoSEQ multiplex PCR, lists solely in-frame clones and lacks some. Altogether 1,500 to 2,000 clones were found in the sample, and no singletons occur. Cutaneous lymph nodes were pooled and cells sorted by CD4, CD8alpha, NKG2D, NKG2ACE and more. The specimen was CD8+ T cells sorted from a lymph node. The origin of the receptors is a C3H/HeJ mouse with alopecia areata. The strain's MHC haplotype is H2-k.

This clone occurred a few times. All gene names here are mouse names. Read data end 4 residues before the CDR3 end; the end is taken from the germline J gene. This chain joins TRBV13-1 and TRBJ2-1; 8 nucleotides match TRBD1. Germline CDR1 NSHNY, CDR2 SYGAGN. This CDR3 is 13 amino acids long. The sequenced CDR3 bases are TGTGCCAGCAGTGACAGGGGGCGGGCT. This encodes CASSDRGRA. The CDR3 as a whole reads CASSDRGRAEQFF.

This clone was found a few times. Mouse names are used for the genes. The read comes to an end 4 residues before the CDR3 does, leaving the germline J gene to fill in the end. This chain joins TRBV12-2 and TRBJ1-1; 10 nucleotides line up with TRBD1. Trimming took 3 bases from V and 3 from J; bases not matched to a gene: 0. Germline V gene sequence: CDR1 SGHLS, CDR2 HYDKME. The CDR3 loop spans 13 amino acids. CDR3 region: CASSGTGDTEVFF. The part of the CDR3 DNA that was read is TGTGCCAGCTCTGGGACAGGGGACACA.

This clone was found many times. Mouse germline and gene names are used. The CDR3 is cut off 4 residues early in the read; its end comes from the germline J gene. V gene TRBV13-1 combines with J gene TRBJ2-1, with 9 bases aligning to TRBD2. V dropped 3 bases and J dropped 4; count of bases not matched to a gene: 8. Germline loops: CDR1 NSHNY, CDR2 SYGAGN. The CDR3 is 16 residues long. The CDR3 loop reads CASSAPDWGIYAEQFF. Incomplete CDR3 DNA: TGTGCCAGCAGTGCCCCCGACTGGGGGATTTATGCT.

A few counts support this clone. Germline and genes: mouse. The CDR3 spells CASSITPSAETLYF. The part of the CDR3 DNA that was read is TGTGCCAGCAGTATAACACCTAGTGCAGAA. The chain links TRBV19 to TRBJ2-3; no clear D gene. Read coverage stops 4 residues before the CDR3 terminus; the germline J gene supplies the remainder. The CDR3 has 14 residues. Germline values: CDR1 FNHDT, CDR2 SITEND (reference sequence). V was trimmed by 1 base and J by 0 bases, leaving 6 bases between them. The entire variable domain, with the rest obtained from reference TRBV19 and TRBJ2-3, is as follows: GGIITQTPKFLIGQEGQKLTLKCQQNFNHDTMYWYRQDSGKGLRLIYYSITENDLQKGDLSEGYDASREKKSSFSLTVTSAQKNEMAVFLCASSITPSAETLYFGSGTRLTVL.

This clone has ten or more counts. Gene names are mouse gene names. The DNA ends 4 residues before the CDR3 does, and the rest of the CDR3 is filled in from the germline J gene. The chain employs TRBV5 and TRBJ2-7, with D possibly matching TRBD2 (6 bases). The CDR3 loop spans 13 amino acids. Per germline, CDR1 LGHNA and CDR2 YNLKQL (reference sequence). CDR3 sequence: CASSHRDFYEQYF. CDR3 bases read: TGTGCCAGCAGCCATCGGGACTTTTAT.

This clone was observed at least ten times. Genes and germline are mouse. The read terminates 4 residues ahead of where the CDR3 ends, so the germline J gene completes it. The chain is built from TRBV13-1 and TRBJ2-7; a possible D gene is TRBD1 (5 bases). V was clipped by 3 bases and J by 1 base, with 11 bases between them. This CDR3 region has 14 residues. Germline CDR1 NSHNY, CDR2 SYGAGN. The CDR3 here is CASSGDRISYEQYF. Partial CDR3 DNA: TGTGCCAGCAGTGGTGACAGAATATCCTAT.

There are many counts of this clone. The genes are named according to mouse. Sequencing ends 4 residues short of the CDR3 end; the germline J gene provides the rest. The chain recombines TRBV19 with TRBJ2-7; D gene ambiguous. The CDR3 runs to 13 residues. CDR1 and CDR2 from the germline V gene are FNHDT and SITEND (reference sequence). The V gene lost 1 base and the J gene lost 3 bases, with 8 bases spanning the gap. CDR3 bases read: TGTGCCAGCAGTATACAGGTCCGCTAT. Translating gives CASSIQVRY. The entire CDR3 sequence reads CASSIQVRYEQYF.

The sample holds many counts of this clone. The gene names given are mouse names. Sequencing ends 4 residues short of the CDR3 end; the germline J gene provides the rest. The V gene is TRBV13-2, the J gene TRBJ2-7, with 8 bases that match TRBD1. The CDR3 runs to 14 residues. The germline CDR1 and CDR2 sequences are NNHNN and SYGAGS (reference sequence). The V gene end was trimmed by 1 base and the J gene end by 0 bases; junction bases not matched to a gene: 0. The CDR3 DNA, read in part, is TGTGCCAGCGGTGATACAGGGGGCTCCTAT. Encoded protein: CASGDTGGSY. The full-length CDR3 reads as CASGDTGGSYEQYF.

Points on this clone: Genes here carry mouse names. The read terminates 4 residues before the CDR3 end, so the remaining end is supplied by the germline J gene. The V call is TRBV14, the J call TRBJ2-2, with D hard to call. Germline V gene sequence: CDR1 SGHDT, CDR2 FRDEAV. The V end lost 2 bases, the J end lost 2 bases, and 7 bases lay between the germline ends. The CDR3 runs to 14 residues. CDR3 sequence reads: CASSLTLNTGQLYF. The part of the CDR3 DNA that was read is TGTGCCAGCAGTTTGACACTCAACACCGGG.

This clone occurred many times. The gene names given are mouse names. The sequenced fragment ends 4 residues before the CDR3 boundary, so the rest is inferred from the germline J gene. The chain is built from TRBV5 and TRBJ2-7; weak D call: TRBD1 (6 bases). Per the germline V gene, CDR1 is LGHNA and CDR2 is YNLKQL (reference sequence). The CDR3 is made up of 12 amino acids. The CDR3 loop reads CASSRDKYEQYF. The covered CDR3 bases are TGTGCCAGCAGCCGGGACAAATAT.

This clone has a count of ten or more. Genes and germline are mouse. This CDR3 is CASSDPTGGHTEVFF. The CDR3 DNA, read in part, is TGTGCCAGCAGTGATCCGACAGGGGGCCACACA. The rearrangement links TRBV13-1 to TRBJ1-1; 10 bases are shared with TRBD1. With the read ending 4 residues before the CDR3 end, the germline J gene is used to fill in that end. V was pared by 1 base and J by 3 bases, with 3 bases of the junction left unmatched. Germline-derived CDR1 and CDR2 are NSHNY and SYGAGN. This CDR3 is 15 amino acids long.

This clone is classed as large. The gene symbols are mouse symbols. Read data end 4 residues before the CDR3 end; the end is taken from the germline J gene. The sample has other DNA sequences that encode this CDR3 too. This chain uses TRBV19 with TRBJ2-5; 9 bases line up with TRBD2. Germline V gene sequence: CDR1 FNHDT, CDR2 SITEND (reference sequence). V trimming: 5 bases; J trimming: 3 bases; junction bases outside the gene matches: 4. The CDR3 consists of 14 residues. The CDR3 loop reads CASSPTGGQDTQYF. The sequenced part of the CDR3 DNA is TGTGCCAGCAGCCCGACTGGGGGTCAAGAC. Full variable domain (outside the CDR3, taken from reference TRBV19 and TRBJ2-5): GGIITQTPKFLIGQEGQKLTLKCQQNFNHDTMYWYRQDSGKGLRLIYYSITENDLQKGDLSEGYDASREKKSSFSLTVTSAQKNEMAVFLCASSPTGGQDTQYFGPGTRLLVL.

Note on this clone: Gene names are mouse gene names. The CDR3 end lies 3 residues beyond the end of the read and is filled in from the germline J gene. The chain is built from TRBV5 and TRBJ1-6; 8 nucleotides agree with TRBD1. TRBJ1-6 is designated an ORF whose function remains uncertain. V trimming: 3 bases; J trimming: 7 bases; junction bases outside the gene matches: 2. The CDR3 runs to 14 residues. Germline V lookup: CDR1 LGHNA, CDR2 YNLKQL (reference sequence). Incomplete CDR3 DNA: TGTGCCAGCAGCCAGACAGGGGTAAATTCGCCC. Encoded protein: CASSQTGVNSP. The whole CDR3 protein reads CASSQTGVNSPLYF.

This clone appeared many times. Gene labels here are mouse ones. The read comes to an end 4 residues before the CDR3 does, leaving the germline J gene to fill in the end. The V and J genes are TRBV14 and TRBJ2-7; 11 bases are a match to TRBD2. V trimming: 4 bases; J trimming: 0 bases; junction bases outside the gene matches: 3. Germline V CDR1 and CDR2: SGHDT, FRDEAV. This CDR3 contains 15 residues. The CDR3 DNA, read in part, is TGTGCCAGCAGTCCCGGGACTGGGGGCTCCTAT. This translates into CASSPGTGGSY. The whole CDR3 protein reads CASSPGTGGSYEQYF.